This entry lists 6 T cell receptor beta chains sequenced from one sample in a study of PD-L1 blockade in urothelial cancer. Specified time point: pretreatment peripheral blood. The method was immunoSEQ multiplex PCR; TCRdb's version includes in-frame clones alone and lacks a portion of them. The data show about 52,000 clones, roughly 80% seen once. Sequences were derived from PBMCs, sampled around atezolizumab (anti-PD-L1) treatment. All receptors derive from a man aged 45-65 years with urothelial cancer.

This clone was detected once. J is TRBJ1-1 and V is TRBV27; no clear D. Germline CDR1 is MNHEY and CDR2 is SMNVEV (reference sequence). CDR3 size: 13 residues. V shed 3 bases and J shed 4 bases, with 9 bases lying between them. The CDR3 reads CASSLRRTTEAFF. The CDR3 nucleotides read TGTGCCAGCAGTTTGAGGAGGACCACTGAAGCTTTCTTT.

The chain employs TRBV27 and TRBJ2-7; TRBD1 matches 7 bases. The germline CDR1 and CDR2 sequences are MNHEY and SMNVEV (reference sequence). J lost 7 bases, V lost 4 bases, and 10 bases had no gene match. The CDR3 sequence is 14 residues long. The CDR3 region has the DNA TGTGCCAGCAGTTCCGGGACAGCCCTTCGGGAGCAGTACTTC. Residues: CASSSGTALREQYF.

The rearrangement joins TRBV6-1 to TRBJ1-5, with 11 bases aligning to TRBD1. CDR3 length: 14 amino acids. Germline CDR1 and CDR2: MNHNS and SASEGT. The ends lost 9 bases at V and 7 bases at J; junction bases unmatched: 8. This chain's CDR3 is CASWDRGTLQPQHF. The CDR3 nucleotides read TGTGCCAGTTGGGACAGGGGGACTCTCCAGCCCCAGCATTTT.

This clone was detected once. This sequence joins TRBV7-7 and TRBJ2-3, with TRBD2 identical over 9 bases. CDR1 and CDR2 (germline): SSHAT, FNYEAQ (reference sequence). V shed 3 bases and J 3 bases; nucleotides not matched to a gene: 4. CDR3 length equals 15 residues. This chain's CDR3 is CASSFGSGGTDTQYF. In nucleotides, the CDR3 is TGTGCCAGCAGCTTCGGTAGCGGGGGTACAGATACGCAGTATTTT.

The CDR3 DNA is TGTGCCAGCAGCTTACCTCAGGGTGAGCAGTTCTTC. Its translation: CASSLPQGEQFF. The genes are TRBV7-6 and TRBJ2-1; TRBD1 is a possible D gene (5 bases). CDR1 SGHVS and CDR2 FNYEAQ come from the germline V gene. Trimming shortened V by 2 bases and J by 9 bases, and 8 bases separated the two germline ends. The CDR3 is made up of 12 amino acids. Full variable domain (missing parts from reference TRBV7-6 and TRBJ2-1): GAGVSQSPRYKVTKRGQDVALRCDPISGHVSLYWYRQALGQGPEFLTYFNYEAQQDKSGLPNDRFSAERPEGSISTLTIQRTEQRDSAMYRCASSLPQGEQFFGPGTRLTVL.

This clone was observed a single time. This chain links TRBV30 with TRBJ2-3; D gene uncertain. The CDR3 covers 13 residues. In germline, CDR1 is GTSNPN, CDR2 SVGIG (reference sequence). V lost 0 bases, J lost 6 bases, and 10 bases lay in between. The CDR3 coding sequence is TGTGCCTGGAGTGTATTCTTGGCCGATACGCAGTATTTT. Encoded protein: CAWSVFLADTQYF.